This T cell receptor (beta chain) was captured in a study of blood T cell repertoires in COVID-19. For the study at large: Acute and convalescent COVID-19 specimens originated in the United States, Italy and Spain.

Germline V lookup: CDR1 SGHRS, CDR2 YFSETQ. The CDR3 loop spans 13 amino acids. The junction had 0 bases not matched to a gene; V was cut back by 2 bases and J by 3 bases. As originally analysed: Estimated nucleated cell counts came from reference gene primer amplification. Clones were sequenced by immunoSEQ multiplex PCR, and TCRdb holds only the in-frame ones, with some missing. V, J and clone size were drawn from that table, and D and trimming were deduced from the DNA. The table lists fewer than 300,000 clones, 80% to 95% of them singletons, with more than 0.95% in the top ten. This receptor was obtained from a woman in her twenties or thirties who had recovered from COVID-19. The rearrangement joins TRBV5-1 to TRBJ2-3, with 7 bases that match TRBD2. The sequenced sample consisted of PBMCs or T cells enriched from blood (not recorded which). The CDR3: CASSLLATDTQYF. The CDR3 DNA reads as TGCGCCAGCAGCTTACTAGCGACAGATACGCAGTATTTT.